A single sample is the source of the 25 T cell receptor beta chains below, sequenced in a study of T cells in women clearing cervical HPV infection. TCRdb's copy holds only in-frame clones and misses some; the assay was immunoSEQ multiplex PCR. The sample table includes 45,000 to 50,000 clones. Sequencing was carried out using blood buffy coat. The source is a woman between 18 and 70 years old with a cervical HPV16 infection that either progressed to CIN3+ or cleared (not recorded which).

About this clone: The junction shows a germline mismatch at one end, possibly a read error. CDR3 loop: CAGSLQSSPLHF. Incomplete CDR3 DNA: TGTGCCGGCAGCTTGCAGTCTTCACCC. V usage is TRBV7-9 and J usage is TRBJ1-6; no definite D call. The sequence runs out 3 residues before the end of the CDR3; the remainder is reconstructed from the germline J gene. From germline, CDR1 is SEHNR and CDR2 FQNEAQ (reference sequence). The CDR3 covers 12 residues.

The CDR3 sequence is CASSSRVSMNTEAFF. CDR3 DNA (partial): TGTGCCAGCAGCTCCAGGGTATCCATGAACACTGAA. The chain employs TRBV13 and TRBJ1-1; a possible D gene is TRBD1 (5 bases). The missing CDR3 end, 3 residues past where the read stops, is filled in from the germline J gene. Trimming removed 4 bases from V and 0 bases from J, with 12 bases in between. Germline V gene sequence: CDR1 PRHDT, CDR2 FYEKMQ (reference sequence). CDR3 length: 15 amino acids.

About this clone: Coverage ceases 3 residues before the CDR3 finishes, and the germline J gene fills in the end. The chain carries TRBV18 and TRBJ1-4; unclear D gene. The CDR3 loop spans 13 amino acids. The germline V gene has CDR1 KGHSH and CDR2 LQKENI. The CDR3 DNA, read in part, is TGTGCCAGCTCACCCGTAGAGAATTCACCA. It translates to CASSPVENSP. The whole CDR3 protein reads CASSPVENSPLFF.

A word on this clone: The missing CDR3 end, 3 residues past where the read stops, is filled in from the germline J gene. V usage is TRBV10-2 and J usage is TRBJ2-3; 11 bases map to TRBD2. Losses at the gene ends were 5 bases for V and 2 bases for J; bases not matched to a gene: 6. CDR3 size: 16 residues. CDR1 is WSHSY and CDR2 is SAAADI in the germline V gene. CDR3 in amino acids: CASSLTSGGPTDTQYF. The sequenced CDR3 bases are TGCGCCAGCAGTTTAACTAGCGGGGGTCCCACAGATACG.

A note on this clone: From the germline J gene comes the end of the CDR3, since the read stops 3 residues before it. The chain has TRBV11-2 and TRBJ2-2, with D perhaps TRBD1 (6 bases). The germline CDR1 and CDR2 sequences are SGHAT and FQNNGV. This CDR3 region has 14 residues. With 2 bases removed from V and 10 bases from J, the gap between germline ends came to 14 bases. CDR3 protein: CASSLFTGTEELFF. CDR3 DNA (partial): TGTGCCAGCAGCTTATTCACAGGGACGGAGGAG.

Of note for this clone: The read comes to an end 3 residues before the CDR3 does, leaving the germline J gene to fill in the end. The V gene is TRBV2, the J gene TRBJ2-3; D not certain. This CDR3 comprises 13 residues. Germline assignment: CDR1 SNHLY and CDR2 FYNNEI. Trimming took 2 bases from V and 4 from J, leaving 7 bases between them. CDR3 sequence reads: CASSELSADTQYF. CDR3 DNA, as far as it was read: TGTGCCAGCAGTGAACTCTCTGCAGATACG. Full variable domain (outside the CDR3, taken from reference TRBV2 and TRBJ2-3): EPEVTQTPSHQVTQMGQEVILRCVPISNHLYFYWYRQILGQKVEFLVSFYNNEISEKSEIFDDQFSVERPDGSNFTLKIRSTKLEDSAMYFCASSELSADTQYFGPGTRLTVL.

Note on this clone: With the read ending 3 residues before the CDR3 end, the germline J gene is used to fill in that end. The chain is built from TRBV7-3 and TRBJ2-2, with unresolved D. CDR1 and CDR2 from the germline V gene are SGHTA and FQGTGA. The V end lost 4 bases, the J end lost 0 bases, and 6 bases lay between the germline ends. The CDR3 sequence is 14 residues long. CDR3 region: CASSSVTNTGELFF. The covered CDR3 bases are TGTGCCAGCAGCTCCGTTACGAACACCGGGGAG.

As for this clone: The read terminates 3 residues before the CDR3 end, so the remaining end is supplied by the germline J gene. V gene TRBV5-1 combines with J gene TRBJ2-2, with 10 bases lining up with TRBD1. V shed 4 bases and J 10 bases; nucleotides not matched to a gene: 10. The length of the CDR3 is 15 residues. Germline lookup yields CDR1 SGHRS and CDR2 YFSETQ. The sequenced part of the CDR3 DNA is TGCGCCAGCAGCCCCACCGGGACAGGGGTTGAGGAG. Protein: CASSPTGTGVEE. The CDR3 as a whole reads CASSPTGTGVEELFF.

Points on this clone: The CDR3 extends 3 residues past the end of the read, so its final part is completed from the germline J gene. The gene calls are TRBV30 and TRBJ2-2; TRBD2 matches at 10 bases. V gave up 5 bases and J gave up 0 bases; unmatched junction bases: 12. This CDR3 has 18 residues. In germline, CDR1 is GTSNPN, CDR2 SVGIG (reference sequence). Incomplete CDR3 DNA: TGTGCCTGGGACCCGGGACTAGCGAACTACGCGAACACCGGGGAG. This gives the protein CAWDPGLANYANTGE. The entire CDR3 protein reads CAWDPGLANYANTGELFF.

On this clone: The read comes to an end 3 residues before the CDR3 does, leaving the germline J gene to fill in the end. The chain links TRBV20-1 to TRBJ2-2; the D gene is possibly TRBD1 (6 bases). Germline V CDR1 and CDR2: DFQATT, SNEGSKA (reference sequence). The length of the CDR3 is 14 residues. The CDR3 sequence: CSALTGLGANVLFF. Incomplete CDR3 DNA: TGCAGTGCTCTAACAGGGCTTGGGGCCAACGTG.

CDR3 DNA, as far as it was read: TGTGCCAGTAGACAGAGGCAGCCC. Its protein is CASRQRQP. The entire CDR3 is CASRQRQPQHF. The chain uses TRBV19 and TRBJ1-5; unclear D gene. The sequence runs out 3 residues before the end of the CDR3; the remainder is reconstructed from the germline J gene. Deletions cut 6 bases from V and 7 bases from J, with 7 bases between. The CDR3 is 11 amino acids. Germline-derived CDR1 and CDR2 are LNHDA and SQIVND (reference sequence).

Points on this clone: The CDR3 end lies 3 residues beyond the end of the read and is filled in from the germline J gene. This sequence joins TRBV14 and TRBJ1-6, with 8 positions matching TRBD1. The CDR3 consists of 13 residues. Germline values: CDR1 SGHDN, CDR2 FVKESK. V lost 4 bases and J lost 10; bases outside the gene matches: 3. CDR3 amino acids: CASSLGQGSPLHF. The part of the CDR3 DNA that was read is TGTGCCAGCAGCCTCGGACAGGGATCACCC.

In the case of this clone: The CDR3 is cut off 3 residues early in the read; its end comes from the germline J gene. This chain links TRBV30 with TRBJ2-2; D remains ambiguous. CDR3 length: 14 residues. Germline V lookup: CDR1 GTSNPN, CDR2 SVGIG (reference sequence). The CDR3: CAWSKGRMDSPLFF. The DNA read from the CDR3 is TGTGCCTGGAGTAAGGGTCGGATGGATTCACCG.

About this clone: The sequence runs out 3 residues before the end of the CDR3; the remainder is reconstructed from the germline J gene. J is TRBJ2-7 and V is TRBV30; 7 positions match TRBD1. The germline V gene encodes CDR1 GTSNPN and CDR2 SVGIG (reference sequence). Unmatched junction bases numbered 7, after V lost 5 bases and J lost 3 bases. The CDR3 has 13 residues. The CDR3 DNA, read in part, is TGTGCCTGGGCCCGGGACAGTGACTACGAG. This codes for CAWARDSDYE. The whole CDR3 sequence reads CAWARDSDYEQYF.

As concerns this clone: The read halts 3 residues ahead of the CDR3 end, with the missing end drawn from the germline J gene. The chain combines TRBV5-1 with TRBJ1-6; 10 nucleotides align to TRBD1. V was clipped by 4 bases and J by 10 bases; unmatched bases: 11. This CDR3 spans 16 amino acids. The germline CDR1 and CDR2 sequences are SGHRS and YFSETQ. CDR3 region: CASSEGQGKRKSPLHF. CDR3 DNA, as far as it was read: TGCGCCAGCAGCGAGGGACAGGGGAAAAGAAAATCACCC.

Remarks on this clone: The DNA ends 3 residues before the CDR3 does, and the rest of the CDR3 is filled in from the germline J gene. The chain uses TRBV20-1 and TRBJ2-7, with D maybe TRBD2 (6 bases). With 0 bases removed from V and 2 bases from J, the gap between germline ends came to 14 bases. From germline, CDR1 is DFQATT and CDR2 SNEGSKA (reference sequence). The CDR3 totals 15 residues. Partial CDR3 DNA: TGCAGTGCTAGAGAACGGGGGAGCGGAACCTACGAG. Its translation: CSARERGSGTYE. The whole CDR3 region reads CSARERGSGTYEQYF.

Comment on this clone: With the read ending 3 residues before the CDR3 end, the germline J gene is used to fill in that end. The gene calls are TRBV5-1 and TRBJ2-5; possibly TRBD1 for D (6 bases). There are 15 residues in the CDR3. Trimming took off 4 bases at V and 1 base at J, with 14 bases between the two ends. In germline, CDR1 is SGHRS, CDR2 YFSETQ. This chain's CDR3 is CASSRGDKTQETQYF. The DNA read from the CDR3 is TGCGCCAGCAGCCGAGGGGACAAGACCCAAGAGACC.

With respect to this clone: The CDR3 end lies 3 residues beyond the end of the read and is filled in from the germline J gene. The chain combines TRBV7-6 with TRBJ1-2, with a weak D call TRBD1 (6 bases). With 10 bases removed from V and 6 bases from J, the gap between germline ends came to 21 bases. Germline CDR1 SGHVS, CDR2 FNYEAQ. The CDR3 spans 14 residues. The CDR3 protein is CATRPGGGANGYTF. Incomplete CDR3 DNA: TGTGCCACCCGACCCGGGGGGGGCGCTAATGGC.

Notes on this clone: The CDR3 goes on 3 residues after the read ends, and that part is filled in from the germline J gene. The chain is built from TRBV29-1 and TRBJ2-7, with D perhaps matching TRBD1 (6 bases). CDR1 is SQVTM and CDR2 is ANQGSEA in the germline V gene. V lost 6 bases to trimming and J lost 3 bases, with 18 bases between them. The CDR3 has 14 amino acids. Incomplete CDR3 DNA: TGCAGCGTCACCCTCCGGGACATCAACTACGAG. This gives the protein CSVTLRDINYE. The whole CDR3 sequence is CSVTLRDINYEQYF.

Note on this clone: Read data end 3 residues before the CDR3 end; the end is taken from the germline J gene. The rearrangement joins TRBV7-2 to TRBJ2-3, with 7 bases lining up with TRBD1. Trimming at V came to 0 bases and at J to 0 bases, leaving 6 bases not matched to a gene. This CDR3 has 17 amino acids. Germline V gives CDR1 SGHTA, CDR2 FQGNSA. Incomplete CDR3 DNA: TGTGCCAGCAGCTTAGCCCACTGGACAGGCAGCACAGATACG. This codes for CASSLAHWTGSTDT. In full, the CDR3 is CASSLAHWTGSTDTQYF.

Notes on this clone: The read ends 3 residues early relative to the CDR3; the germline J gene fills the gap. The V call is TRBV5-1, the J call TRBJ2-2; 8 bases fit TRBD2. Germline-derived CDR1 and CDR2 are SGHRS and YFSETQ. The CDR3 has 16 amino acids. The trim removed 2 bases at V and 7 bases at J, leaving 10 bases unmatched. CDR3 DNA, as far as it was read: TGCGCCAGCAGCTTTATCGGGGGGGCCGCTGGCGGGGAG. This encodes CASSFIGGAAGGE. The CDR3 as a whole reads CASSFIGGAAGGELFF.

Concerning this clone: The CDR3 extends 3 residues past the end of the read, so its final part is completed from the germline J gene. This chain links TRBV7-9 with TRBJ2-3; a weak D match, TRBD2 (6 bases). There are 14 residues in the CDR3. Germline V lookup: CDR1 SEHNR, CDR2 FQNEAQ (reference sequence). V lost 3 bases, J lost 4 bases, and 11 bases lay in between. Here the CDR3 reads CASSFLGLADTQYF. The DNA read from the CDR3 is TGTGCCAGCAGCTTCTTGGGACTTGCAGATACG.

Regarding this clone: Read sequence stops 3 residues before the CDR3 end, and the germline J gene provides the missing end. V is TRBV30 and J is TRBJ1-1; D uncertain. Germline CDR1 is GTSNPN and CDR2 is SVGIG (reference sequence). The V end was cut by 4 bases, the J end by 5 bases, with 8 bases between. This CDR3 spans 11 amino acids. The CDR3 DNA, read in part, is TGTGCCTGGAACAGTAGGACTGAA. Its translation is CAWNSRTE. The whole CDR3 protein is CAWNSRTEAFF. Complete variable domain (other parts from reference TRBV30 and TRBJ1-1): SQTIHQWPATLVQPVGSPLSLECTVEGTSNPNLYWYRQAAGRGLQLLFYSVGIGQISSEVPQNLSASRPQDRQFILSSKKLLLSDSGFYLCAWNSRTEAFFGQGTRLTVV.

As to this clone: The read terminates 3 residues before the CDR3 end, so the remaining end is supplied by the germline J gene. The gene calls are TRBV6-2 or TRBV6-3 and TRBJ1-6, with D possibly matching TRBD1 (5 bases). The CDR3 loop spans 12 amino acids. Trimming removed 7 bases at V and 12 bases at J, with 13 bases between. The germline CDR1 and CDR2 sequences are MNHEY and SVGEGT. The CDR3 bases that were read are TGTGCCAGCAACCTCGGGGGGGGACCC. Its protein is CASNLGGGP. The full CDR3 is CASNLGGGPLHF.

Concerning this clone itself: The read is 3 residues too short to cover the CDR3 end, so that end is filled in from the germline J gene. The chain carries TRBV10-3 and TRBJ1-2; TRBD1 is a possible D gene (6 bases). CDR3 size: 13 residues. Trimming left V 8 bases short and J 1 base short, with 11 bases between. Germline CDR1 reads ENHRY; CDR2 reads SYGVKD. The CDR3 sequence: CAIGADSNYGYTF. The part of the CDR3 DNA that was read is TGTGCCATCGGAGCGGACAGTAACTATGGC.